This T cell receptor (beta chain) is drawn from a study of blood T cells in healthy people across ages. With a J-beta primer mix and a sample-barcoded 5' primer, a second PCR ran about 7 to 12 cycles. MiXCR was run by TCRdb on the 5' RACE reads, yielding one entry per CDR3 protein. The profile covers about 580,000 distinct CDR3 sequences, with around 50% appearing a single time and around 23% taken by the ten largest. The sequencing input was blood. This receptor was identified in an elderly man in good health.

The CDR3 DNA follows: TGTGCCAGCAGCGTAGCACAGGGGGACTATGGCTACACCTTC. Its protein is CASSVAQGDYGYTF. The chain carries TRBV9 and TRBJ1-2, with 8 positions matching TRBD1. The CDR3 contains 14 residues. The V and J ends lost 0 bases and 3 bases, in that order; junction bases with no gene match: 1. The germline V gene has CDR1 SGDLS and CDR2 YYNGEE.